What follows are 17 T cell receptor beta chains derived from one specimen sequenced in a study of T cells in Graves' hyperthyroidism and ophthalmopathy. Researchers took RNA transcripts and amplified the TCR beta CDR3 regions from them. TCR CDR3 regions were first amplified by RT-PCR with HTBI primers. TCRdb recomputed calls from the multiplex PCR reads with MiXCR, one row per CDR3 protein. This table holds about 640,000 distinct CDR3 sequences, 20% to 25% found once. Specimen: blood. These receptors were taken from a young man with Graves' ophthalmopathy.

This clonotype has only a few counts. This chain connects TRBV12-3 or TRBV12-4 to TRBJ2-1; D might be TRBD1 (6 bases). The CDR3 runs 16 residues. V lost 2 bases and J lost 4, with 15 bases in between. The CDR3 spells CASSLLGQGRYNEQFF. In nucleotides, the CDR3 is TGTGCCAGCAGTTTATTGGGACAAGGAAGATACAATGAGCAGTTCTTC.

This chain's CDR3 is CASSDGTGKTINNEQFF. The CDR3 bases are TGTGCCAGCAGCGATGGGACAGGGAAGACTATAAACAATGAGCAGTTCTTC. The V call is TRBV7-9, the J call TRBJ2-1, with 9 bases identical to TRBD1. CDR3 length: 17 amino acids. Germline V CDR1 and CDR2: SEHNR, FQNEAQ (reference sequence). V lost 5 bases and J lost 5; bases outside the gene matches: 13.

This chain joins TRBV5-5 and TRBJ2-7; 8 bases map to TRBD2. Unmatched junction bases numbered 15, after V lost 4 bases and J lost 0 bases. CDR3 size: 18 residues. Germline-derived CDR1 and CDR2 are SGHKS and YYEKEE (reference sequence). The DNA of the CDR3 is TGTGCCAGCAGCCAAGATAAGTCAGTCGGGACTAGCTCCTACGAGCAGTACTTC. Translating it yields CASSQDKSVGTSSYEQYF.

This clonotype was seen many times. CDR3 region: CASSTGTHQGQPQHF. Here the CDR3 DNA reads TGCGCCAGCAGCACCGGGACCCATCAAGGTCAGCCCCAGCATTTT. This sequence joins TRBV5-1 and TRBJ1-5; TRBD1 is a possible D gene (5 bases). Trimming stripped 4 bases from V and 6 bases from J, with 17 bases between. Germline CDR1 reads SGHRS; CDR2 reads YFSETQ. The CDR3 length is 15 residues.

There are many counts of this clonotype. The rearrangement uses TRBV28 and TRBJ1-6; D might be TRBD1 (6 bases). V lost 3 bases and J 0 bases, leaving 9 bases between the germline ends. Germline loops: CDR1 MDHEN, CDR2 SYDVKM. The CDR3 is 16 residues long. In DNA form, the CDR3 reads TGTGCCAGCAGTTTCACAGGGAGCTCCTATAATTCACCCCTCCACTTT. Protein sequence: CASSFTGSSYNSPLHF.

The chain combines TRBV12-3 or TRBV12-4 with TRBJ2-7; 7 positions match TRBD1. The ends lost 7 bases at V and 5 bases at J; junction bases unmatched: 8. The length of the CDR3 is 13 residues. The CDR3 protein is CASTETGVDEQYF. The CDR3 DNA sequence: TGTGCCAGCACCGAAACAGGGGTGGACGAGCAGTACTTC.

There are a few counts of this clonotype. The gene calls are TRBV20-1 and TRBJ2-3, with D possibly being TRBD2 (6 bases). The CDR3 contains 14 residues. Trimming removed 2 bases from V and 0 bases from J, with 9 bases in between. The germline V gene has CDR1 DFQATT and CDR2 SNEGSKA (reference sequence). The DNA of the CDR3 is TGCAGTGCTAGAACTAGCCCAAGCACAGATACGCAGTATTTT. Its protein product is CSARTSPSTDTQYF.

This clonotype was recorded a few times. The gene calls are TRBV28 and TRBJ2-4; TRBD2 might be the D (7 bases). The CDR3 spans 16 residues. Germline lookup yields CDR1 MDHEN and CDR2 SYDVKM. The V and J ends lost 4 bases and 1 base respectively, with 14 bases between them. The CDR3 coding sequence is TGTGCCAGCAGTTCGGGGGGCGCGGGGGCCAAAAACATTCAGTACTTC. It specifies CASSSGGAGAKNIQYF. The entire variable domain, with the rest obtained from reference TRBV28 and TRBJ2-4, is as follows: DVKVTQSSRYLVKRTGEKVFLECVQDMDHENMFWYRQDPGLGLRLIYFSYDVKMKEKGDIPEGYSVSREKKERFSLILESASTNQTSMYLCASSSGGAGAKNIQYFGAGTRLSVL.

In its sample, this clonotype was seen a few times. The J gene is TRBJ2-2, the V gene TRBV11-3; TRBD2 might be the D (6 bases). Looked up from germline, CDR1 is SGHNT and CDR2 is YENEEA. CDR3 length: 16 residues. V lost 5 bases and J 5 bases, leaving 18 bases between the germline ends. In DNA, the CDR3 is TGTGCCAGCAGCGAATCTTATTTTGGGGGGACCGGGGAGCTGTTTTTT. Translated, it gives CASSESYFGGTGELFF.

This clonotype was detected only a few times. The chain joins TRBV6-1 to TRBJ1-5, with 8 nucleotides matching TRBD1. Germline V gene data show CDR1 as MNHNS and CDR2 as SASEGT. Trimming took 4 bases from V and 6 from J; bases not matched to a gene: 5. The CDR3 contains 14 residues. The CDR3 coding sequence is TGTGCCAGCAGTGCCGCACAGGGGGGTCAGCCCCAGCATTTT. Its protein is CASSAAQGGQPQHF.

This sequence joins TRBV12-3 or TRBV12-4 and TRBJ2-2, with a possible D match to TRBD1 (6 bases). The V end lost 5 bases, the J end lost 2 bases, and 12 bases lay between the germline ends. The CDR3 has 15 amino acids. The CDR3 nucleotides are TGTGCCAGCAGTATACACAGGGTAAACACCGGGGAGCTGTTTTTT. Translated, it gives CASSIHRVNTGELFF.

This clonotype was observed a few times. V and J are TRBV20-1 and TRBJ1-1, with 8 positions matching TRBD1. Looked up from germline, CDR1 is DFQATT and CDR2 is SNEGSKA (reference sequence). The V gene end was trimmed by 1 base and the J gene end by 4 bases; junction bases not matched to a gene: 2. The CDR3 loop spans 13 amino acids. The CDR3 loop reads CSARAQGGTEAFF. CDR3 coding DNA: TGCAGTGCTAGAGCACAGGGGGGCACTGAAGCTTTCTTT.

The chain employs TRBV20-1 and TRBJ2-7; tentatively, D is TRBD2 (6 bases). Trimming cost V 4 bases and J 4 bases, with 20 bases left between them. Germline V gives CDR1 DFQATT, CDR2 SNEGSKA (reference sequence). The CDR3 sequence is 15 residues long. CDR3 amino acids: CSAKETRAGGYEQYF. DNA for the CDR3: TGCAGTGCTAAGGAGACTAGGGCGGGTGGGTACGAGCAGTACTTC.

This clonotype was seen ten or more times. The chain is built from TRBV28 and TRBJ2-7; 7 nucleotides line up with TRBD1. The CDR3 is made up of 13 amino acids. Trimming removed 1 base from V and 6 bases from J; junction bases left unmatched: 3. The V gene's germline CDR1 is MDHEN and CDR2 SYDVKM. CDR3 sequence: CASSLSGQLEQYF. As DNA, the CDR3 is TGTGCCAGCAGTTTATCGGGACAGCTCGAGCAGTACTTC. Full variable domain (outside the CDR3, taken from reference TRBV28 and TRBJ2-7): DVKVTQSSRYLVKRTGEKVFLECVQDMDHENMFWYRQDPGLGLRLIYFSYDVKMKEKGDIPEGYSVSREKKERFSLILESASTNQTSMYLCASSLSGQLEQYFGPGTRLTVT.

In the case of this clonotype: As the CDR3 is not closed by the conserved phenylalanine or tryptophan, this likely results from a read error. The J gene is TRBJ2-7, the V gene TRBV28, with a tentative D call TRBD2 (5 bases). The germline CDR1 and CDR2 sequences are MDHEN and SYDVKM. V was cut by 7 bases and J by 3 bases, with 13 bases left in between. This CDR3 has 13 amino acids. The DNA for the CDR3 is TGTGCCAGCACCGAACCGGAGGACTACGAGCAGTACCTC. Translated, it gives CASTEPEDYEQYL.

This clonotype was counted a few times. CDR3 residues: CATSRATGNQPQHF. For the CDR3, the DNA is TGTGCCACCAGCAGAGCGACGGGCAATCAGCCCCAGCATTTT. This chain uses TRBV15 with TRBJ1-5; D is unresolved. V was shortened by 1 base and J by 2 bases, with 6 bases between the two germline ends. This CDR3 spans 14 amino acids. Per the germline V gene, CDR1 is LNHNV and CDR2 is YYDKDF (reference sequence).

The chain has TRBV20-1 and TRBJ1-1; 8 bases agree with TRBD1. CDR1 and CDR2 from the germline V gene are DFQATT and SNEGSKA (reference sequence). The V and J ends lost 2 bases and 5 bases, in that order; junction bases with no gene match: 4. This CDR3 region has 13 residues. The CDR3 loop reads CSARQGAVTEAFF. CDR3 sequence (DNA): TGCAGTGCTAGACAGGGGGCGGTAACTGAAGCTTTCTTT.